These 2 T cell receptor beta chains were sequenced from one sample in a study of tumour-infiltrating T cells in Burkitt lymphoma. Profiling relied on immunoSEQ multiplex PCR, and the TCRdb table lists in-frame clones only, not all of them. The sample shows around 800 clones, 45% to 55% of them seen only once. The sample consisted of tumor tissue. The receptors stem from a human donor with Burkitt lymphoma.

This rearrangement joins TRBV6-1 to TRBJ1-2; no firm D call. V was shortened by 6 bases and J by 6 bases, with 14 bases between the two germline ends. Per the germline V gene, CDR1 is MNHNS and CDR2 is SASEGT. This CDR3 has 13 residues. CDR3 sequence reads: CASSIHYFDGYTF. The CDR3 DNA reads as TGTGCCAGCAGCATTCATTATTTCGATGGCTACACCTTC.

This clone is labeled large. The chain combines TRBV6-1 with TRBJ2-5, with TRBD2 matching over 11 bases. V lost 7 bases, J lost 2 bases, and 6 bases stayed unmatched. CDR3 size: 15 residues. CDR1 and CDR2 (germline): MNHNS, SASEGT. CDR3 sequence reads: CASKLAGAKQETQYF. The CDR3 DNA sequence: TGTGCCAGCAAACTAGCGGGGGCGAAGCAAGAGACCCAGTACTTC.